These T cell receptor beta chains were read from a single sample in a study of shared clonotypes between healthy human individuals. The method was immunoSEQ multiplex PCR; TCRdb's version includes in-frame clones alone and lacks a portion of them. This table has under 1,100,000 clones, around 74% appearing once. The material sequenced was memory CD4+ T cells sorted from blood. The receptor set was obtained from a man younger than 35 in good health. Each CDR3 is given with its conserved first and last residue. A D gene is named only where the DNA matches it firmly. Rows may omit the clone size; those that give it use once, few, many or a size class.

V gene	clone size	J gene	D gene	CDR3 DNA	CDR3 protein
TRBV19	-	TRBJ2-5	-	TGTGCCAGTAGTACCTTAGGGGGAGAGACCCAGTACTTC	CASSTLGGETQYF
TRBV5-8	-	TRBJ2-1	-	TGTGCCAGCAGCTTTGAGGGGTCGTACAATGAGCAGTTCTTC	CASSFEGSYNEQFF
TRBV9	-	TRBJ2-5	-	TGTGCCAGCAGCGTAGGAGGAAAAGAGACCCAGTACTTC	CASSVGGKETQYF
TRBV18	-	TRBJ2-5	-	TGTGCCAGCTCACCAATGTATGGAGAGACCCAGTACTTC	CASSPMYGETQYF
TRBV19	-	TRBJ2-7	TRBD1	TGTGCCAGCAGAATTGGGACAGGGTATGGCGAGCAGTACTTC	CASRIGTGYGEQYF
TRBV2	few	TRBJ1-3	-	TGTGCCAGCAGTTCCAGGGAGGTCCGGGGAAACACCATATATTTT	CASSSREVRGNTIYF
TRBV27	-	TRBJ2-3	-	TGTGCCAGCAGGACTAGCACAGATACGCAGTATTTT	CASRTSTDTQYF
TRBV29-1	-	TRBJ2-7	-	TGCAGCGTTGAGTTTGGGGGTAAGGAGCAGTACTTC	CSVEFGGKEQYF
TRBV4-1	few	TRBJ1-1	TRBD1	TGCGCCAGGAGGGACAGGGGCCTTGAAGCTTTCTTT	CARRDRGLEAFF
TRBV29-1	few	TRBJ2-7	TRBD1	TGCAGCGTTGCTTCATGGACAGGGTCCTACGAGCAGTACTTC	CSVASWTGSYEQYF
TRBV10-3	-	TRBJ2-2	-	TGTGCCATCAGTACTCGGGACACCGGGGAGCTGTTTTTT	CAISTRDTGELFF
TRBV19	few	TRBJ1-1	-	TGTGCCAGTAGGAACAGGGAAGAGAACACTGAAGCTTTCTTT	CASRNREENTEAFF
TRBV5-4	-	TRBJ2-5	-	TGTGCCAGCAGCTTGGTCCAGGTACAAGAGACCCAGTACTTC	CASSLVQVQETQYF
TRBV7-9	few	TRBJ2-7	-	TGTGCCAGCAGCGGTGGTGGGCAGAACTACGAGCAGTACTTC	CASSGGGQNYEQYF
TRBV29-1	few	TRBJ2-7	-	TGCAGCGTTGAACAGGGTCTTAAGGGCGAGCAGTACTTC	CSVEQGLKGEQYF
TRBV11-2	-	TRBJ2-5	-	TGTGCCAGCAGCCAGGACGGGCTCTCACAAGAGACCCAGTACTTC	CASSQDGLSQETQYF
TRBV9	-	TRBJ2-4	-	TGTGCCAGCAGCGCCGAGGCCAGGGGTGGATGGAACATTCAGTACTTC	CASSAEARGGWNIQYF
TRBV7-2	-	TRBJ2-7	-	TGTGCCAGCAGCCGCGACACCATTTCCTACGAGCAGTACTTC	CASSRDTISYEQYF
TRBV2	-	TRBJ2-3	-	TGTGCCAGCAGTACGACAGATACGCAGTATTTT	CASSTTDTQYF
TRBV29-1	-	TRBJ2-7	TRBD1	TGCAGCGTAATGACAGGGACCCACTACGAGCAGTACTTC	CSVMTGTHYEQYF
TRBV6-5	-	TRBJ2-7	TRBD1	TGTGCCAGCAGGGGGACAGGGGGCGAGCAGTACTTC	CASRGTGGEQYF
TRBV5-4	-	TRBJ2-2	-	TGTGCCAGCAGCTTGACAGGGAAGGACACCGGGGAGCTGTTTTTT	CASSLTGKDTGELFF
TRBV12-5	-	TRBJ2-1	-	TGTGCTAGTGGTTTGGGACAAGGGGCAGGAAACAATGAGCAGTTCTTC	CASGLGQGAGNNEQFF
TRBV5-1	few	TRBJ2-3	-	TGCGCCAGCAGGAAAGGGGGGACAGATACGCAGTATTTT	CASRKGGTDTQYF
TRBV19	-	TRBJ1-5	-	TGTGCCAGTAGTATGGGGGGGGCGGCGGATGATTATCCCCAGCATTTT	CASSMGGAADDYPQHF
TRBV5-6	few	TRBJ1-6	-	TGTGCCAGCAGCTTGTTGGCAGGAGCGGGAAATTCACCCCTCCACTTT	CASSLLAGAGNSPLHF
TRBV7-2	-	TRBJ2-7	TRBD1	TGTGCCAGCAGCCCAGGGACAGGCTCCTACGAGCAGTACTTC	CASSPGTGSYEQYF
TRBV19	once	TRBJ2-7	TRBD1	TGTGCCAGTAGTATTAATACAGGGGTCGAGCAGTACTTC	CASSINTGVEQYF
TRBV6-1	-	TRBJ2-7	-	TGTGCCAGCAGTCTCGGAGAGCAGTACTTC	CASSLGEQYF
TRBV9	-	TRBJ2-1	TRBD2	TGTGCCAGCAGCATCAAACCGGGACTAGCGGGATCTGAGCAGTTCTTC	CASSIKPGLAGSEQFF
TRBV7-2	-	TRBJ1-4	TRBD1	TGTGCCAGCAGCTTGGTGACAGGGAGGGTTGAAAAACTGTTTTTT	CASSLVTGRVEKLFF
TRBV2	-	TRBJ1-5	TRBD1	TGTGCCAGCACTGGGACAGGGCGGGATCAGCCCCAGCATTTT	CASTGTGRDQPQHF
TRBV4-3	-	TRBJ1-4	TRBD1	TGCGCCAGCAGCCAAGAACCCAGGGGGAGTGAAAAACTGTTTTTT	CASSQEPRGSEKLFF
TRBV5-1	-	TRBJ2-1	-	TGCGCCAGCAGCCCGGCGGAGGGGGCGACCTACAATGAGCAGTTCTTC	CASSPAEGATYNEQFF
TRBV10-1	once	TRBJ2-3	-	TGCGCCAGCAGTGAATACACAGATACGCAGTATTTT	CASSEYTDTQYF
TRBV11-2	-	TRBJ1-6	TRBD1	TGTGCCAGCAGCTCCGACGACAGGGTTAATTCACCCCTCCACTTT	CASSSDDRVNSPLHF
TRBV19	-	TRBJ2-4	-	TGTGCCAGTAGTTTGGGCATCCTAGCCAAAAACATTCAGTACTTC	CASSLGILAKNIQYF
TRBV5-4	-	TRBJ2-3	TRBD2	TGTGCCAGCAGCCCGAAGTTAGCGGGAGCAGCTACGCAGTATTTT	CASSPKLAGAATQYF
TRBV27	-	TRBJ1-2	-	TGTGCCAGCAGTTTATCGCCGGGAAGCAATGGCTACACCTTC	CASSLSPGSNGYTF
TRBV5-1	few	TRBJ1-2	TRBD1	TGCGCCAGCAGCTTGGGGGACAGGACCCAAAGTTATGGCTACACCTTC	CASSLGDRTQSYGYTF